This TCR beta chain originates from a study of early T cells in non-severe SARS-CoV-2 infection (dated by TCRdb to 2020 to 2023). Turning to the overall study: Bulk RNA from unsorted whole blood was used for TCR sequencing, so alpha and beta chains could not be paired.

Libraries came from 5' RACE. Sequencing used a NextSeq 500. In the TCR library protocol, unique molecular identifiers were attached to individual cDNA molecules to correct for PCR bias and sequencing error. TCR alpha and beta chains were both sequenced, and the abundances of alpha and beta sequences in each sample were closely correlated with each other. As for the original processing: V gene, J gene and CDR3 annotation of TCR sequences was performed with Decombinator V4. Expanded TCRs were defined as changing significantly between any two time points under a Poisson model with p below 0.0001. TCR abundances were normalised to the total number of TCRs sequenced per sample and expressed as counts per million. MAIT TCRs were defined by TRAV1-2 paired with TRAJ12, TRAJ20 or TRAJ33, and iNKT TCRs by TRAV10 paired with TRAJ18. VDJdb, accessed 1 November 2021, was searched for CMV, EBV and SARS-CoV-2 annotated TCRs, excluding TCRs annotated for multiple antigens. TCRdb took the public reads, trimmed them with fastp at Q25, ran MiXCR for clone calling and kept in-frame beta chains. Identical CDR3 protein sequences are pooled into one entry, listed with their most common genes and DNA. In this record, the V and J calls reflect TCRdb's handling and not the investigators' own analysis. In all, the sample holds over 60,000 distinct CDR3 sequences, and around 10% of those were seen once. The ten largest account for more than 7.5% of the sample.

The study was a case-control design nested within a healthcare worker cohort in London, UK, with weekly nasopharyngeal swab PCR tests and blood sampling. Healthcare workers were recruited between 23 and 31 March 2020, during the week of the UK lockdown, and were followed weekly for up to about 16 weeks. CDR1 is given as MGHDK and CDR2 as SYGVNS, both from the germline V gene. Its CDR3 holds 13 amino acids, cysteine through phenylalanine. This entry keeps only the CDR3 DNA: 39 bases, framed from base 1. V is reduced by 8 bases and J by 4 bases, leaving a spacing of 14 bases between them. General study outcomes and caveats: VDJdb matching was skewed toward anti-spike CD8 responses and likely underestimated virus-specific expansions by missing private and CD4 specificities.

This clonotype was found many times. Its binding antigen is unknown. Base qualities are not provided; no much larger clone lies one nucleotide away. The chain uses TRBV25-1 and TRBJ1-1; no D segment can be confidently identified. The receptor comes from an adult who was a healthcare worker with PCR-confirmed SARS-CoV-2 infection or an uninfected control (not recorded which). Sequenced here: whole blood, sampled at baseline. The DNA sequence is TGTGCCAGCGCCCTAGAGTCTAGCACTGAAGCTTTCTTT. The translation is CASALESSTEAFF.